This T cell receptor beta chain was sequenced during a study of cytomegalovirus exposure and HLA in healthy donors. Regarding the study as a whole: With later analysis, a missense DCLRE1C variant became linked to TCR beta V- and J-gene trimming.

In the case of this clone: Antigen: not known.

CDR1 is ENHRY, CDR2 SYGVKD, per germline. The CDR3 has 13 residues. V gave up 1 base and J gave up 3 bases, with 7 bases separating them. The PCR employed 60 Vbeta primers together with 13 Jbeta primers. TCRdb's table, derived via immunoSEQ multiplex PCR, lists solely in-frame clones and lacks some. The data show tens of thousands of clones, roughly 80% seen once. The receptor was isolated from a woman between 50 and 59 years old in good health and CMV-seropositive. The chain employs TRBV10-3 and TRBJ2-7; D perhaps matches TRBD2 (5 bases). What was sequenced was PBMCs. The CDR3 here is CAISEFEGYEQYF. The CDR3 region has the DNA TGTGCCATCAGTGAGTTTGAGGGCTACGAGCAGTACTTC.